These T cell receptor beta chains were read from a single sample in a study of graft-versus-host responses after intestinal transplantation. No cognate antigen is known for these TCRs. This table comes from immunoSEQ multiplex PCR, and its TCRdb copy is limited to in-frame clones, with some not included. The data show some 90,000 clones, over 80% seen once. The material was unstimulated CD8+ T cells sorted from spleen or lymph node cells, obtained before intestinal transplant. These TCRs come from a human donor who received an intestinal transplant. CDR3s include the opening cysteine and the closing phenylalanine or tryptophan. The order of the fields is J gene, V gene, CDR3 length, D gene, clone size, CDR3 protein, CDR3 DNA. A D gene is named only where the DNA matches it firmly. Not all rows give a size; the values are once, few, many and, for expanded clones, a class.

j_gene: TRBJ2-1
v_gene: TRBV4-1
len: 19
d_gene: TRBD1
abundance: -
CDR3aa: CASSQPRPLGGLGWNEQFF
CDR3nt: TGCGCCAGCAGCCAACCCCGCCCGTTAGGGGGCTTGGGGTGGAATGAGCAGTTCTTC

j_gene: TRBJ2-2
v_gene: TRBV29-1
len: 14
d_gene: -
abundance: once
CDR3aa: CSVEDPGSAGELFF
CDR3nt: TGCAGCGTTGAAGATCCCGGGTCCGCCGGGGAGCTGTTTTTT

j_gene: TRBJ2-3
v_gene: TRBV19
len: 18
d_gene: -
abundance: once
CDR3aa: CASSPGAFGDGHTDTQYF
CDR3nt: TGTGCCAGTAGTCCCGGGGCGTTTGGGGACGGGCACACAGATACGCAGTATTTT

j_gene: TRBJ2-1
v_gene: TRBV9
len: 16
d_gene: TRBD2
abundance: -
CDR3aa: CASSVGASGMYNEQFF
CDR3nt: TGTGCCAGCAGCGTAGGAGCTAGCGGGATGTACAATGAGCAGTTCTTC

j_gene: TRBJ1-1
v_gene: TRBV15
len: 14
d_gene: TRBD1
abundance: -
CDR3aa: CATSSIEQGGEAFF
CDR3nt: TGTGCCACCAGCAGTATTGAACAGGGGGGTGAAGCTTTCTTT

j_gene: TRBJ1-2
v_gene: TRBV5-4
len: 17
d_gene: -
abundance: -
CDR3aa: CASRDDRSGGLVYGYTF
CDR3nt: TGTGCCAGCAGGGATGACAGATCCGGCGGTCTAGTCTATGGCTACACCTTC

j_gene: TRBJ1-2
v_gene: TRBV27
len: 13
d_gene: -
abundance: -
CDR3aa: CASSFGSAYGYTF
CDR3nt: TGTGCCAGCAGTTTCGGCAGTGCCTATGGCTACACCTTC

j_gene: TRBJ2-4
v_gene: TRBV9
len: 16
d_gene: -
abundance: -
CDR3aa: CASSVGVGSTKNIQYF
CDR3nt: TGTGCCAGCAGCGTAGGTGTCGGGTCGACCAAAAACATTCAGTACTTC

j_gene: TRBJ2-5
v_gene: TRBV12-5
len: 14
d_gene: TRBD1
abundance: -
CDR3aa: CASGTDRGLETQYF
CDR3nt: TGTGCTAGTGGTACGGACAGGGGGCTGGAGACCCAGTACTTC

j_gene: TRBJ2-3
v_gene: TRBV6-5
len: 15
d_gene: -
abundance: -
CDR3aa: CASSPTLGSTDTQYF
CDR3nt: TGTGCCAGCAGCCCCACGTTGGGGAGCACAGATACGCAGTATTTT

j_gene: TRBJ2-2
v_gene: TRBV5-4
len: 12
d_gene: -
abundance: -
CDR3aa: CASSLPSGELFF
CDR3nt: TGTGCCAGCAGCCTACCCTCCGGGGAGCTGTTTTTT

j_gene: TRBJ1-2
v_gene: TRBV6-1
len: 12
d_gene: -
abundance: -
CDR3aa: CASGALLYGYTF
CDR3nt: TGTGCCAGCGGCGCGTTGCTTTATGGCTACACCTTC

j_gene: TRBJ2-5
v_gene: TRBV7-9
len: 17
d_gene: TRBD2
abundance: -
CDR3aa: CASSSTYGGGHQETQYF
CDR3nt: TGTGCCAGCAGCTCTACCTACGGGGGGGGACATCAAGAGACCCAGTACTTC

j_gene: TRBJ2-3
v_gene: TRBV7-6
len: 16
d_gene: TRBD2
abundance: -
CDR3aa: CASSPPSGTSTDTQYF
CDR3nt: TGTGCCAGCAGCCCGCCAAGCGGGACTAGCACAGATACGCAGTATTTT